This record covers a single T cell receptor beta chain. The antigen is not known. The data were taken from a study of regulatory dendritic cells for organ transplantation. Study-wide findings and caveats: Alloreactive memory CD8+ T cell pools varied considerably between individuals. Naive CD4+ and CD8+ repertoires were highly diverse; memory CD8+ was most oligoclonal.

V was trimmed by 1 base and J by 1 base, leaving 22 bases between them. Germline values: CDR1 GTSNPN, CDR2 SVGIG (reference sequence). CDR3 size: 18 residues. The method was immunoSEQ multiplex PCR; TCRdb's version includes in-frame clones alone and lacks a portion of them. The sample consists of under 50,000 clones, 80% to 95% of them appearing once. The sample taken for sequencing was naive CD8+ T cells from blood. Described subset: CD45RA+ naive T cells. The V call is TRBV30, the J call TRBJ1-1; D might be TRBD1 (5 bases). This clonotype was sampled from a human donor in good health. The DNA for the CDR3 is TGTGCCTGGAGTGGGTCAGGGTGGGGGTCCCCGCCGAACACTGAAGCTTTCTTT. Its translation: CAWSGSGWGSPPNTEAFF.